These 23 T cell receptor beta chains were all obtained from the same sample, sequenced in a study of cytomegalovirus exposure and HLA in healthy donors. 13 Jbeta primers and 60 Vbeta primers were used for the PCR. This table comes from immunoSEQ multiplex PCR, and its TCRdb copy is limited to in-frame clones, with some not included. The record lists 50,000 or so clones, of which the ten most abundant hold about 25%. The sequencing input was PBMCs. The receptors come from a man between 35 and 55 years old in good health and CMV-seropositive.

V gene TRBV7-2 combines with J gene TRBJ2-1; TRBD2 is a possible D gene (6 bases). This CDR3 region has 15 residues. The germline gives CDR1 SGHTA, CDR2 FQGNSA. V was clipped by 2 bases and J by 5 bases, with 13 bases between them. This CDR3 reads CASSLWLARDNEQFF. The CDR3 bases are TGTGCCAGCAGCTTATGGCTAGCGCGTGACAATGAGCAGTTCTTC.

The V and J genes are TRBV14 and TRBJ1-4; 8 bases are a match to TRBD1. The length of the CDR3 is 14 residues. Trimming at V came to 2 bases and at J to 8 bases, leaving 4 bases not matched to a gene. Germline loops: CDR1 SGHDN, CDR2 FVKESK. As DNA, the CDR3 is TGTGCCAGCAGCCAAAGGACAGGGCGAGAAAAACTGTTTTTT. This sequence encodes CASSQRTGREKLFF.

On this clone itself: Different DNA sequences within this sample yield the same CDR3. CDR3 sequence reads: CASSPGSYEQYF. The DNA for the CDR3 is TGTGCCAGCAGCCCAGGAAGTTACGAGCAGTACTTC. The chain uses TRBV27 and TRBJ2-7, with D unclear. In germline, CDR1 is MNHEY, CDR2 SMNVEV (reference sequence). This CDR3 has 12 residues. The ends were cut back, 6 bases at V and 4 bases at J, with 10 bases in the middle.

The chain recombines TRBV4-2 with TRBJ2-1, with D possibly being TRBD1 (6 bases). Germline V gene lookup returns CDR1 LGHNA and CDR2 YNFKEQ. There are 13 residues in the CDR3. V was pared by 7 bases and J by 5 bases, with 12 bases between. The CDR3: CASTLGGDNEQFF. The CDR3 nucleotides are TGTGCCAGCACTTTAGGGGGAGACAATGAGCAGTTCTTC.

The chain recombines TRBV4-2 with TRBJ1-4; 10 bases agree with TRBD1. The CDR3 totals 16 residues. With 0 bases clipped from V and 6 bases from J, the junction kept 4 bases outside the gene matches. Germline-derived CDR1 and CDR2 are LGHNA and YNFKEQ. CDR3 sequence reads: CASSQDGGTGDEKLFF. CDR3 DNA sequence: TGTGCCAGCAGCCAAGATGGAGGGACAGGGGATGAAAAACTGTTTTTT.

The V and J genes are TRBV18 and TRBJ2-1; 8 nucleotides match TRBD2. CDR3 length: 15 residues. V was clipped by 2 bases and J by 3 bases; unmatched bases: 3. The germline gives CDR1 KGHSH, CDR2 LQKENI. CDR3 sequence: CASSPIAGSYNEQFF. In nucleotides, the CDR3 is TGTGCCAGCTCACCAATAGCGGGGAGCTACAATGAGCAGTTCTTC.

The V and J genes are TRBV6-1 and TRBJ1-5, with D maybe TRBD1 (6 bases). Trimming pared 9 bases from V and 2 bases from J, leaving 14 bases between. Germline CDR1 is MNHNS and CDR2 is SASEGT. The CDR3 runs to 14 residues. CDR3 amino acids: CASTGFLRNQPQHF. Written as DNA, the CDR3 is TGTGCCAGTACAGGGTTTTTGCGCAATCAGCCCCAGCATTTT.

The V call is TRBV18, the J call TRBJ1-1; 9 nucleotides line up with TRBD1. CDR3 length equals 14 residues. Germline V lookup: CDR1 KGHSH, CDR2 LQKENI. V was clipped by 6 bases and J by 5 bases; unmatched bases: 7. CDR3 residues: CASSLTGGLTEAFF. In DNA form, the CDR3 reads TGTGCCAGCTCTTTGACAGGGGGTCTTACTGAAGCTTTCTTT. Full variable domain (remainder filled in from reference TRBV18 and TRBJ1-1): NAGVMQNPRHLVRRRGQEARLRCSPMKGHSHVYWYRQLPEEGLKFMVYLQKENIIDESGMPKERFSAEFPKEGPSILRIQQVVRGDSAAYFCASSLTGGLTEAFFGQGTRLTVV.

The chain carries TRBV30 and TRBJ1-2; no firm D call. This CDR3 is 12 amino acids long. The V end lost 5 bases, the J end lost 6 bases, and 13 bases lay between the germline ends. CDR1 is GTSNPN and CDR2 is SVGIG in the germline V gene (reference sequence). The CDR3 region has the DNA TGTGCCTGGCCCGACATAGTTGATGGCTACACCTTC. Amino acids: CAWPDIVDGYTF.

In DNA, the CDR3 is TGTGCCAGCTCACCGACTAGCGGTCTTCTGTCAGATACGCAGTATTTT. It translates to CASSPTSGLLSDTQYF. The V gene is TRBV18, the J gene TRBJ2-3; 9 bases map to TRBD2. This CDR3 contains 16 residues. Germline V gives CDR1 KGHSH, CDR2 LQKENI. V shed 3 bases and J 4 bases; nucleotides not matched to a gene: 8.

V is TRBV4-3 and J is TRBJ2-7, with 10 bases aligning to TRBD2. V lost 3 bases, J lost 3 bases, and 14 bases stayed unmatched. Germline assignment: CDR1 LGHNA and CDR2 YSLEER. This CDR3 spans 18 amino acids. The CDR3 loop reads CASSQLAGATSQRYEQYF. The DNA of the CDR3 is TGCGCCAGCAGCCAGCTAGCGGGGGCCACCTCACAGCGCTACGAGCAGTACTTC.

The chain has TRBV2 and TRBJ2-1; D is undetermined. The CDR3 has 13 residues. Trimming took off 3 bases at V and 8 bases at J, with 11 bases between the two ends. CDR1 and CDR2 from the germline V gene are SNHLY and FYNNEI. CDR3 nucleotide sequence: TGTGCCAGCAGTGACTATTCTCTCGATGAGCAGTTCTTC. As protein: CASSDYSLDEQFF.

This chain links TRBV7-9 with TRBJ1-1, with D possibly being TRBD1 (5 bases). Germline CDR1 is SEHNR and CDR2 is FQNEAQ (reference sequence). The CDR3 is 17 residues long. Trimming removed 1 base from V and 0 bases from J, with 15 bases in between. In DNA, the CDR3 is TGTGCCAGCAGCTTAGGTCGGACAATAGACATGAACACTGAAGCTTTCTTT. Its translation is CASSLGRTIDMNTEAFF.

This chain joins TRBV30 and TRBJ2-5, with a weak D call TRBD1 (6 bases). The CDR3 is 14 amino acids. V was pared by 3 bases and J by 4 bases, with 15 bases between. The germline V gene has CDR1 GTSNPN and CDR2 SVGIG (reference sequence). The CDR3 here is CAWRPGGQLETQYF. CDR3 nucleotides: TGTGCCTGGAGACCCGGTGGACAGTTAGAGACCCAGTACTTC. The full variable domain, in which reference TRBV30 and TRBJ2-5 provide the parts outside the CDR3, is SQTIHQWPATLVQPVGSPLSLECTVEGTSNPNLYWYRQAAGRGLQLLFYSVGIGQISSEVPQNLSASRPQDRQFILSSKKLLLSDSGFYLCAWRPGGQLETQYFGPGTRLLVL.

This chain connects TRBV10-3 to TRBJ1-2; weak D call: TRBD1 (5 bases). V was cut by 8 bases and J by 2 bases, with 12 bases left in between. The V gene's germline CDR1 is ENHRY and CDR2 SYGVKD. The CDR3 loop spans 13 amino acids. Here the CDR3 DNA reads TGTGCCATCGGGCAGACAGTCAACTATGGCTACACCTTC. It encodes CAIGQTVNYGYTF.

This chain links TRBV7-9 with TRBJ1-2, with TRBD1 matching 12 bases. Germline V gene lookup returns CDR1 SEHNR and CDR2 FQNEAQ (reference sequence). After removal of 5 bases from V and 3 bases from J, the junction contained 7 bases not matched to a gene. The CDR3 loop spans 16 amino acids. CDR3 sequence reads: CASSHGTGGLDYGYTF. CDR3 DNA sequence: TGTGCCAGCAGCCACGGGACAGGGGGCTTGGACTATGGCTACACCTTC.

V usage is TRBV14 and J usage is TRBJ1-1; the match to TRBD1 covers 7 bases. Germline values: CDR1 SGHDN, CDR2 FVKESK. The CDR3 loop spans 15 amino acids. With V trimmed by 2 bases and J by 2 bases, 5 bases remained unmatched. CDR3 residues: CASSQLRDSNTEAFF. The CDR3 DNA is TGTGCCAGCAGCCAACTCCGGGACAGCAACACTGAAGCTTTCTTT.

The CDR3: CASSQLGTTAYEQYF. In nucleotides, the CDR3 is TGTGCCAGCAGCCAACTCGGGACAACCGCCTACGAGCAGTACTTC. This chain connects TRBV4-2 to TRBJ2-7; weak D call: TRBD1 (6 bases). Germline V gives CDR1 LGHNA, CDR2 YNFKEQ. V was trimmed by 2 bases and J by 2 bases, leaving 13 bases between them. The CDR3 has 15 residues.

This clone is labeled medium-sized (0.01 to 0.1%) based on frequency. V usage is TRBV6-5 and J usage is TRBJ1-2; D is possibly TRBD1 (6 bases). V was trimmed by 9 bases and J by 4 bases, leaving 12 bases between them. This CDR3 spans 12 amino acids. CDR1 is MNHEY and CDR2 is SVGAGI in the germline V gene. The CDR3 nucleotides read TGTGCCAGTGCGGACAGCATCTATGGCTACACCTTC. Protein product: CASADSIYGYTF.

The chain joins TRBV4-2 to TRBJ1-3; D gene uncertain. Deletions cut 0 bases from V and 0 bases from J, with 9 bases between. The CDR3 has 16 residues. In germline, CDR1 is LGHNA, CDR2 YNFKEQ. The CDR3 DNA sequence: TGTGCCAGCAGCCAAGATGGGCCCAACTCTGGAAACACCATATATTTT. This sequence encodes CASSQDGPNSGNTIYF.

The chain uses TRBV4-2 and TRBJ2-1, with 12 bases fitting TRBD2. The CDR3 consists of 15 residues. The trim removed 3 bases at V and 10 bases at J, leaving 7 bases unmatched. The germline V gene encodes CDR1 LGHNA and CDR2 YNFKEQ. CDR3: CASSHSSGGGLEQFF. The CDR3 nucleotides read TGTGCCAGCAGCCATTCTAGCGGGGGGGGTTTGGAGCAGTTCTTC.

The chain employs TRBV11-1 and TRBJ2-7; the D gene is possibly TRBD1 (6 bases). The CDR3 is 16 amino acids. The V and J ends lost 1 base and 0 bases respectively, with 13 bases between them. Germline lookup yields CDR1 SGHAT and CDR2 FQDESV (reference sequence). CDR3 region: CASSLERGQSSYEQYF. The CDR3 DNA reads as TGTGCCAGCAGCTTAGAACGGGGACAAAGCTCCTACGAGCAGTACTTC.

The chain is built from TRBV9 and TRBJ2-3, with no clear D. CDR1 is SGDLS and CDR2 is YYNGEE in the germline V gene. There are 18 residues in the CDR3. Deletions cut 0 bases from V and 0 bases from J, with 17 bases between. CDR3 in DNA: TGTGCCAGCAGCGTAGTTGACGATCCGACAACTAGCACAGATACGCAGTATTTT. Its protein product is CASSVVDDPTTSTDTQYF.